One T cell receptor (beta chain) is described in this entry. Its antigen remains undetermined. No qualities accompany the bases; no much larger clone lies one base away. The data stem from a study of blood T cell repertoires in COVID-19 (dated by TCRdb to the early 2020s). About the study as a whole: Collaborator samples came from the United States, Italy and Spain and covered acute and convalescent phases of COVID-19. The sample metadata nearly always contained a de-identified subject ID, COVID-19 status, age in years and sex. Deeply sampled blood TCRbeta repertoires from subjects exposed to, actively infected with, or recovered from COVID-19 were included in the dataset. The material from the prospective study consisted of cDNA or gDNA derived from T cells, B-cell-depleted T cells, or PBMCs. Samples came from the ongoing ImmuneRACE study (first 160 participants) plus 1,254 subjects from 6 global collaborators. Where available, HLA class I and class II types were taken from metadata supplied by the sample provider and were not determined by assay-based typing. The repertoires were released in a freely available public database meant as a resource for research on the immune response to SARS-CoV-2.

The immunoSEQ Assay, a bias-controlled multiplex PCR, was used to amplify TCRbeta CDR3 regions from genomic DNA. Per the original workflow: Nucleated cell counts per sample were estimated from amplification of reference gene primers within the assay. To quantify the absolute abundance of each unique TCRbeta CDR3 rearrangement, sequence reads were collapsed and filtered. For each sample, productive Simpson clonality was calculated by taking the square root of Simpson's diversity index across productive rearrangements. TCRdb re-hosts the immuneACCESS table, in-frame sequences only. Its copies lack some clones; in the studies checked, an unresolved V gene accounts for under half of them, and the cause for the rest is not known. V and J calls and clone size follow that table, whereas D and trimming were derived from the DNA. Recorded for this sample are about 210,000 clones; approximately 87% of them occurred a single time. Of the sample, 0.65% to 0.95% falls within the top ten clones.

Study-wide conclusions, independent of this receptor: How much clinical and demographic metadata was included differed by source and by participant, and the metadata was provided uncurated.

Each collaborating institution followed its own protocols to collect whole blood in K2EDTA tubes. For TCRbeta analysis, collaborators shipped samples in one of three forms: frozen whole blood, isolated PBMCs, or DNA extracted from either of those sample types. The germline V gene supplies CDR1 SGHRS and CDR2 YFSETQ. The CDR3 goes from the cysteine to the phenylalanine over 15 residues. The kept DNA is CDR3 alone, 45 bases in frame from the first base. V is cut by 4 bases and J by 6 bases, and the space between the germline ends is 19 bases. The chain employs TRBV5-1 and TRBJ1-2, with no D gene named confidently. The specimen was peripheral blood. The TCR originated in a woman aged 70 to 79 with acute or convalescent COVID-19. The bases are TGCGCCAGCAGCCAGGATGGAACCCCCGGGGATGGCTACACCTTC. The translation is CASSQDGTPGDGYTF.